These 19 T cell receptor beta chains originate from one sample sequenced in a study of PD-1 blockade in classical Hodgkin lymphoma (dated by TCRdb to 2020 to 2021). According to the study, the label for this sample's time point signals: cycle 4 day 1 (C4D1), after 5 to 7 weeks of nivolumab. Relapse after autologous stem cell transplantation had occurred in all trial patients, and cohorts A, B and C were distinguished by prior brentuximab vedotin exposure. To prepare the library, the immunoSEQ multiplex PCR assay was applied. TCRdb stores this immuneACCESS table with in-frame sequences only. Part of the clones is absent; in the studies checked, under half of the shortfall reflects unresolved V genes, and no reason is known for the rest. In this sample the table shows 99,000 or so clones, roughly nine tenths of which occur a single time. The leading ten clones occupy under 20% of the sample. This specimen was peripheral blood mononuclear cells (PBMCs), taken before the fourth cycle of nivolumab. The receptors were sampled from a human donor with classical Hodgkin lymphoma.

V gene TRBV28 combines with J gene TRBJ1-4, with 7 nucleotides matching TRBD1. V lost 7 bases, J lost 4 bases, and 3 bases stayed unmatched. The CDR3 length is 13 residues. Germline V gene lookup returns CDR1 MDHEN and CDR2 SYDVKM. As DNA, the CDR3 is TGTGCCAGCACGGGACAGCTTAATGAAAAACTGTTTTTT. Its translation is CASTGQLNEKLFF.

The gene calls are TRBV13 and TRBJ2-2; D is ambiguous. The CDR3 is made up of 15 amino acids. CDR1 and CDR2 from the germline V gene are PRHDT and FYEKMQ (reference sequence). Deletions cut 0 bases from V and 7 bases from J, with 12 bases between. CDR3 residues: CASSLGGHGDGELFF. Here the CDR3 DNA reads TGTGCCAGCAGCTTAGGAGGCCATGGGGACGGGGAGCTGTTTTTT.

V is TRBV5-1 and J is TRBJ2-7; no firm D call. CDR1 is SGHRS, CDR2 YFSETQ, per germline. The length of the CDR3 is 13 residues. The V and J ends lost 4 bases and 2 bases respectively, with 10 bases between them. The CDR3 nucleotides read TGCGCCAGCAGCCCGGACCGCCCCTACGAGCAGTACTTC. As protein: CASSPDRPYEQYF.

In this sample, this clone turned up once. The genes are TRBV19 and TRBJ1-5; D is possibly TRBD1 (5 bases). Trimming removed 7 bases from V and 3 bases from J, with 16 bases in between. CDR1 is LNHDA, CDR2 SQIVND, per germline (reference sequence). The CDR3 sequence is 15 residues long. CDR3 nucleotide sequence: TGTGCCAGTACCCGGGACCGCAGTTTCAATCAGCCCCAGCATTTT. Protein sequence: CASTRDRSFNQPQHF.

V gene TRBV7-9 combines with J gene TRBJ2-3; no reliable D call. CDR3 length: 11 amino acids. Trimming stripped 3 bases from V and 2 bases from J, with 0 bases between. Per germline, CDR1 SEHNR and CDR2 FQNEAQ (reference sequence). CDR3 nucleotides: TGTGCCAGCAGCTTCACAGATACGCAGTATTTT. Its protein is CASSFTDTQYF.

V usage is TRBV27 and J usage is TRBJ2-1, with D unclear. CDR3 length: 16 residues. Per the germline V gene, CDR1 is MNHEY and CDR2 is SMNVEV (reference sequence). The ends were cut back, 2 bases at V and 1 base at J, with 12 bases in the middle. The CDR3 protein is CASSLSIGSSYNEQFF. The CDR3 region has the DNA TGTGCCAGCAGTTTAAGTATAGGGTCTTCCTACAATGAGCAGTTCTTC.

V and J are TRBV5-1 and TRBJ2-7; the D is unclear. The CDR3 totals 12 residues. V lost 4 bases and J 6 bases, leaving 11 bases between the germline ends. Per germline, CDR1 SGHRS and CDR2 YFSETQ. Written as DNA, the CDR3 is TGCGCCAGCAGCCCCAACGGCCTCGAGCAGTACTTC. Translating it yields CASSPNGLEQYF.

This clone has just a few counts. CDR3 amino acids: CASSLRRDTEAFF. CDR3 bases: TGCGCCAGCAGCTTGAGGAGGGACACTGAAGCTTTCTTT. V gene TRBV5-1 combines with J gene TRBJ1-1; D not certain. The CDR3 spans 13 residues. In germline, CDR1 is SGHRS, CDR2 YFSETQ. V was clipped by 1 base and J by 3 bases, with 7 bases between them.

The chain recombines TRBV7-9 with TRBJ2-1; TRBD2 aligns across 7 bases. Germline-derived CDR1 and CDR2 are SEHNR and FQNEAQ (reference sequence). The V segment lost 4 bases and the J segment 14 bases; nucleotides outside the gene matches: 5. The CDR3 contains 11 residues. The CDR3 DNA sequence: TGTGCCAGCAGCTCAGCGGGACTTAAGTTCTTC. Translation gives CASSSAGLKFF.

The chain couples TRBV9 to TRBJ2-3; 11 bases line up with TRBD2. V dropped 7 bases and J dropped 5; count of bases not matched to a gene: 6. Germline V gene data show CDR1 as SGDLS and CDR2 as YYNGEE. The length of the CDR3 is 14 residues. The CDR3 DNA follows: TGTGCCAGCGGAACCGGGACTAGCGGAGATACGCAGTATTTT. Translated: CASGTGTSGDTQYF.

The gene calls are TRBV19 and TRBJ1-5, with D possibly TRBD1 on 5 matching bases. Germline values: CDR1 LNHDA, CDR2 SQIVND (reference sequence). Trimming took off 3 bases at V and 5 bases at J, with 17 bases between the two ends. The length of the CDR3 is 16 residues. CDR3 DNA: TGTGCCAGTAGTATTAGCCCTAGTGGGGGGGATCAGCCCCAGCATTTT. It specifies CASSISPSGGDQPQHF.

V and J are TRBV4-2 and TRBJ2-3; D is unresolved. This CDR3 is built from 13 residues. Trimming removed 7 bases from V and 3 bases from J, with 11 bases in between. The germline V gene has CDR1 LGHNA and CDR2 YNFKEQ. The CDR3 DNA sequence: TGTGCCAGCAATGCGGCGGAGACAGATACGCAGTATTTT. This translates into CASNAAETDTQYF.

This chain uses TRBV4-3 with TRBJ2-1; 12 bases are shared with TRBD2. This CDR3 is built from 18 residues. V shed 1 base, J shed 3 bases, and the junction held 7 bases outside the gene matches. From germline, CDR1 is LGHNA and CDR2 YSLEER. The CDR3 sequence: CASSQVLAGGKNYNEQFF. The CDR3 nucleotides read TGCGCCAGCAGCCAAGTCCTAGCGGGAGGGAAAAACTACAATGAGCAGTTCTTC.

The chain joins TRBV5-4 to TRBJ1-2, with a possible D match to TRBD1 (6 bases). Germline CDR1 is SGHNT and CDR2 is YYREEE (reference sequence). With 0 bases removed from V and 0 bases from J, the gap between germline ends came to 18 bases. The CDR3 sequence is 18 residues long. As DNA, the CDR3 is TGTGCCAGCAGCTTGGGGACCGGGGGCGGGGGAGCTAACTATGGCTACACCTTC. This translates into CASSLGTGGGGANYGYTF.

The chain recombines TRBV5-1 with TRBJ2-7, with D hard to call. CDR3 length: 14 amino acids. V lost 0 bases and J lost 2, with 9 bases in between. Per the germline V gene, CDR1 is SGHRS and CDR2 is YFSETQ. DNA for the CDR3: TGCGCCAGCAGCTTGGCTACGGAAACCTACGAGCAGTACTTC. Its protein is CASSLATETYEQYF.

The J gene is TRBJ1-1, the V gene TRBV11-2; 10 bases line up with TRBD1. CDR1 is SGHAT and CDR2 is FQNNGV in the germline V gene. This CDR3 region has 13 residues. The J segment lost 6 bases and the V segment lost 8 bases, leaving 6 bases of the junction unmatched. CDR3 DNA: TGTGCCAGCTCGTGGACAGGGGGTTCTGAAGCTTTCTTT. Residues: CASSWTGGSEAFF.

The V and J genes are TRBV25-1 and TRBJ2-7; TRBD1 aligns across 7 bases. The junction had 4 bases not matched to a gene; V was cut back by 4 bases and J by 1 base. Germline lookup yields CDR1 MGHDK and CDR2 SYGVNS. The CDR3 consists of 14 residues. Here the CDR3 reads CASSGHRGSYEQYF. In DNA form, the CDR3 reads TGTGCCAGCAGTGGACACAGGGGATCCTACGAGCAGTACTTC.

The chain carries TRBV5-8 and TRBJ2-3; D gene unclear. Looked up from germline, CDR1 is SGHTS and CDR2 is YDEGEE. The CDR3 runs 14 residues. Trimming stripped 1 base from V and 1 base from J, with 7 bases between. The CDR3, as DNA: TGTGCCAGCAGCTTGCGCAAGGGCACAGATACGCAGTATTTT. Its translation is CASSLRKGTDTQYF. The full variable domain, its missing parts supplied by reference TRBV5-8 and TRBJ2-3, is EAGVTQSPTHLIKTRGQQATLRCSPISGHTSVYWYQQALGLGLQFLLWYDEGEERNRGNFPPRFSGRQFPNYSSELNVNALELEDSALYLCASSLRKGTDTQYFGPGTRLTVL.

The chain links TRBV5-5 to TRBJ2-7, with D hard to call. The CDR3 is made up of 13 amino acids. CDR1 and CDR2 (germline): SGHKS, YYEKEE (reference sequence). Between the trimmed V and J ends, which lost 4 bases and 4 bases, there was a span of 12 bases. The CDR3, as DNA: TGTGCCAGCAGCCTCGGGCAACTATACGAGCAGTACTTC. Translating gives CASSLGQLYEQYF.